The clone carrying this TCR beta chain was detected ten times or more. The antigen remains unidentified. Trimming left V 1 base short and J 0 bases short, with 13 bases between. This CDR3 spans 17 amino acids. Germline lookup yields CDR1 GTSNPN and CDR2 SVGIG (reference sequence). As TCR cDNA was made by 5'RACE template switching, a universal primer site and UMIs were added. TCRdb re-called the 5' RACE reads with MiXCR, one entry per CDR3 protein. This sample has under 600,000 distinct CDR3 sequences, with 20% to 25% found just once. This sample was included in a study of T cells after yellow fever vaccination. Study-wide points: Bulk-population clonotypes that are abundant could appear as contaminants in FACS-sorted repertoires.

The rearrangement joins TRBV30 to TRBJ2-6; no clear D. The sample here was PBMCs, taken 21 days after the first yellow fever vaccination. The receptor was derived from a man aged 18 to 35 who received the YFV17D yellow fever vaccine. This chain's CDR3 is CAWSESLITSGANVLTF. As DNA, the CDR3 is TGTGCCTGGAGTGAGTCCTTAATTACCTCTGGGGCCAACGTCCTGACTTTC.